The 11 T cell receptor beta chains in this list originate from one sample, sequenced in a study of blood T cell repertoires in COVID-19. Sequencing used immunoSEQ multiplex PCR; TCRdb keeps in-frame clones, though not all of them. The sample carries roughly 350,000 clones, around nine tenths recorded once. The sequencing sample was made of peripheral blood. Receptors originate from a woman in her 70s with COVID-19, enrolled during active disease.

The chain links TRBV10-3 to TRBJ1-5; D is perhaps TRBD1 (5 bases). The CDR3 consists of 14 residues. Germline V gene lookup returns CDR1 ENHRY and CDR2 SYGVKD. V was cut by 7 bases and J by 0 bases, with 10 bases left in between. CDR3 nucleotides: TGTGCCATCAAGACAGACGATAGCAATCAGCCCCAGCATTTT. Protein product: CAIKTDDSNQPQHF.

This chain uses TRBV28 with TRBJ2-7; maybe TRBD1 (6 bases). V lost 5 bases, J lost 7 bases, and 18 bases lay in between. The V gene's germline CDR1 is MDHEN and CDR2 SYDVKM. The CDR3 is made up of 14 amino acids. The CDR3 reads CASSRPGQGKEQYF. CDR3 sequence (DNA): TGTGCCAGCAGTCGGCCGGGGCAGGGGAAGGAGCAGTACTTC.

This clone has just one count. The chain links TRBV28 to TRBJ2-3; 7 bases map to TRBD2. V lost 8 bases and J lost 6; bases outside the gene matches: 8. Germline loops: CDR1 MDHEN, CDR2 SYDVKM. The CDR3 runs 13 residues. CDR3 sequence: CASCWGGDDTQYF. DNA of the CDR3: TGTGCCAGCTGCTGGGGGGGTGACGATACGCAGTATTTT.

The J gene is TRBJ1-2, the V gene TRBV6-1, with TRBD1 matching 12 bases. The CDR3 has 17 amino acids. With V trimmed by 4 bases and J by 7 bases, 13 bases remained unmatched. CDR1 and CDR2 from the germline V gene are MNHNS and SASEGT. In nucleotides, the CDR3 is TGTGCCAGCAGTGCCCTGACCGGGACAGGGGGCTTCGGTGGCTACACCTTC. Translating gives CASSALTGTGGFGGYTF.

This clone was counted once. The chain combines TRBV18 with TRBJ2-7, with 10 bases that match TRBD1. The germline CDR1 and CDR2 sequences are KGHSH and LQKENI. Unmatched junction bases numbered 8, after V lost 5 bases and J lost 4 bases. The CDR3 covers 15 residues. In DNA form, the CDR3 reads TGTGCCAGCTCAGCGACGACAGGGGGCTCTTACGAGCAGTACTTC. Its translation is CASSATTGGSYEQYF.

The chain recombines TRBV27 with TRBJ1-2; D perhaps matches TRBD1 (5 bases). V was clipped by 8 bases and J by 5 bases, with 12 bases between them. The CDR3 covers 12 residues. CDR1 is MNHEY and CDR2 is SMNVEV in the germline V gene (reference sequence). CDR3 protein: CASRNRGYGYTF. The CDR3 DNA reads TGTGCCAGCCGGAACCGGGGGTATGGCTACACCTTC.

About this clone itself: The same CDR3 is also encoded by other DNA sequences in this sample. The rearrangement joins TRBV2 to TRBJ1-1; possibly TRBD1 for D (5 bases). Germline CDR1 is SNHLY and CDR2 is FYNNEI. Deletions cut 6 bases from V and 1 base from J, with 12 bases between. The CDR3 extends over 14 amino acids. CDR3 residues: CASSRPGWNTEAFF. DNA of the CDR3: TGTGCCAGCAGCCGGCCAGGGTGGAACACTGAAGCTTTCTTT.

The sample holds a few counts of this clone. The rearrangement uses TRBV6-5 and TRBJ1-6, with no clear D. Deletions cut 8 bases from V and 2 bases from J, with 13 bases between. Germline V gene lookup returns CDR1 MNHEY and CDR2 SVGAGI. CDR3 size: 15 residues. The CDR3 nucleotides read TGTGCCAGCCAGAGGAGGGAGGCCTATAATTCACCCCTCCACTTT. This codes for CASQRREAYNSPLHF.

This chain joins TRBV2 and TRBJ1-1; D is uncertain. The V end lost 4 bases, the J end lost 1 base, and 10 bases lay between the germline ends. The CDR3 runs to 14 residues. CDR1 SNHLY and CDR2 FYNNEI come from the germline V gene. The CDR3 here is CASSVLRGNTEAFF. For the CDR3, the DNA is TGTGCCAGCAGTGTCCTGCGGGGGAACACTGAAGCTTTCTTT.

The rearrangement links TRBV5-1 to TRBJ1-3; D uncertain. Germline CDR1 is SGHRS and CDR2 is YFSETQ. CDR3 length: 15 amino acids. With 0 bases removed from V and 0 bases from J, the gap between germline ends came to 7 bases. The CDR3 loop reads CASSLGSTSGNTIYF. CDR3 in DNA: TGCGCCAGCAGCTTGGGGAGTACCTCTGGAAACACCATATATTTT.

Only a few counts were recorded for this clone. V and J are TRBV3-1 (or the pseudogene TRBV3-2) and TRBJ1-6; D uncertain. V was clipped by 3 bases and J by 5 bases, with 8 bases between them. Germline V lookup: CDR1 LGHDT, CDR2 YNNKEL (reference sequence). The CDR3 is made up of 14 amino acids. The CDR3 sequence is CASSHDKNNSPLHF. CDR3 coding DNA: TGTGCCAGCAGCCATGACAAGAATAATTCACCCCTCCACTTT.